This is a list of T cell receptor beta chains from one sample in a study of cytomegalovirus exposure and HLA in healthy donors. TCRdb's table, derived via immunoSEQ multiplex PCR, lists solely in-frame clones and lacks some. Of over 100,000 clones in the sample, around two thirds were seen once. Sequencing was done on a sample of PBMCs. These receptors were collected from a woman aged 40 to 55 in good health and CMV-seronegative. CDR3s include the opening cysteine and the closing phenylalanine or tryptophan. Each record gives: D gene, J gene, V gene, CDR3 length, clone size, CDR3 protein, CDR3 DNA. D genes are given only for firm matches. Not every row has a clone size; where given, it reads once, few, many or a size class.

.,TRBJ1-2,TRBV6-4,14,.,CASRANYPNYGYTF,TGTGCCAGCAGGGCGAACTACCCTAACTATGGCTACACCTTC
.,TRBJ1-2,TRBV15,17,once,CATSRDRGGGSSYGYTF,TGTGCCACCAGCAGAGATCGGGGCGGGGGGTCCTCCTATGGCTACACCTTC
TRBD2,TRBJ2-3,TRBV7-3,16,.,CASSKTSGGLTDTQYF,TGTGCCAGCAGCAAGACTAGCGGGGGCCTCACAGATACGCAGTATTTT
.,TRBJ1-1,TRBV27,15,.,CASRTGLRANTEAFF,TGTGCCAGCCGTACAGGGCTTCGGGCGAACACTGAAGCTTTCTTT
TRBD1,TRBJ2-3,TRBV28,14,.,CASSSGGYTDTQYF,TGTGCCAGCAGTTCAGGGGGATACACAGATACGCAGTATTTT
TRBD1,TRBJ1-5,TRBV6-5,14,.,CASSSGGWNQPQHF,TGTGCCAGCAGTTCAGGGGGTTGGAATCAGCCCCAGCATTTT
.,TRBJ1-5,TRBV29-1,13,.,CSVVAGEGQPQHF,TGCAGCGTTGTCGCAGGGGAGGGTCAGCCCCAGCATTTT
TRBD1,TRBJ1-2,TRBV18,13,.,CASSGQANYGYTF,TGTGCCAGCTCCGGACAGGCTAACTATGGCTACACCTTC
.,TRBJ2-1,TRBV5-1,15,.,CASSPAQGSYNEQFF,TGCGCCAGCAGCCCGGCACAGGGCTCCTACAATGAGCAGTTCTTC
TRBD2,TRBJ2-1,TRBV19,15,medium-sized,CASSLSAGGYNEQFF,TGTGCCAGTAGTTTGTCGGCGGGGGGTTACAATGAGCAGTTCTTC
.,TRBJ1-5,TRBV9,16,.,CASSVGGRTGTQPQHF,TGTGCCAGCAGCGTAGGTGGCCGAACAGGGACTCAGCCCCAGCATTTT
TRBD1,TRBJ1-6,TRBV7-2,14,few,CASSQGQGGSPLHF,TGTGCCAGCAGCCAAGGACAGGGAGGTTCACCCCTCCACTTT
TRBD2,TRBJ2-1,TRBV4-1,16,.,CASSQALRGVNNEQFF,TGCGCCAGCAGCCAAGCATTGCGGGGGGTCAACAATGAGCAGTTCTTC
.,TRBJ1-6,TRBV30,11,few,CAWAGASPLHF,TGTGCCTGGGCGGGGGCTTCACCCCTCCACTTT
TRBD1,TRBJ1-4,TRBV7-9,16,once,CASSSPEDRANEKLFF,TGTGCCAGCAGCTCGCCCGAGGACAGGGCTAATGAAAAACTGTTTTTT
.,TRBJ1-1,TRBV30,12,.,CAWSNSDTEAFF,TGTGCCTGGAGTAATTCTGACACTGAAGCTTTCTTT
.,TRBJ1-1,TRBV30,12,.,CAWSADRTEAFF,TGTGCCTGGAGTGCCGACAGAACTGAAGCTTTCTTT
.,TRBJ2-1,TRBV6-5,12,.,CASSYPPGEQFF,TGTGCCAGCAGTTACCCCCCGGGGGAGCAGTTCTTC
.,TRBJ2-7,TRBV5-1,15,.,CASSAGLSPGYEQYF,TGCGCCAGCAGCGCGGGACTGAGTCCGGGCTACGAGCAGTACTTC
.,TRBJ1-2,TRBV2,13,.,CASSESGNYGYTF,TGTGCCAGCAGTGAAAGCGGAAACTATGGCTACACCTTC